These 2 T cell receptor beta chains share one sample of origin, sequenced in a study of blood T cell repertoires in COVID-19. Using immunoSEQ multiplex PCR, the repertoire was profiled, and TCRdb retains in-frame clones only, with some absent. Found here are 490,000 or so clones, 88% of them singletons; the top ten hold under 9.5%. The specimen sequenced was PBMCs or T cells enriched from blood (not recorded which). The receptors were gathered from a woman aged 55 to 70 who had recovered from COVID-19.

V gene TRBV27 combines with J gene TRBJ1-6, with D unresolved. Germline CDR1 MNHEY, CDR2 SMNVEV (reference sequence). Trimming stripped 6 bases from V and 7 bases from J, with 13 bases between. This CDR3 is 14 amino acids long. The DNA of the CDR3 is TGTGCCAGCAGCCTAGCAACCCCAAATTCACCCCTCCACTTT. Its translation is CASSLATPNSPLHF.

In DNA, the CDR3 is TGCGCCAGCAGCCACGCCGCGGCGGGAACTTTGGAAAAACTGTTTTTT. Residues: CASSHAAAGTLEKLFF. The chain joins TRBV4-1 to TRBJ1-4; D gene ambiguous. V was clipped by 3 bases and J by 8 bases, with 19 bases between them. Germline V gene data show CDR1 as MGHRA and CDR2 as YSYEKL. The CDR3 has 16 amino acids.